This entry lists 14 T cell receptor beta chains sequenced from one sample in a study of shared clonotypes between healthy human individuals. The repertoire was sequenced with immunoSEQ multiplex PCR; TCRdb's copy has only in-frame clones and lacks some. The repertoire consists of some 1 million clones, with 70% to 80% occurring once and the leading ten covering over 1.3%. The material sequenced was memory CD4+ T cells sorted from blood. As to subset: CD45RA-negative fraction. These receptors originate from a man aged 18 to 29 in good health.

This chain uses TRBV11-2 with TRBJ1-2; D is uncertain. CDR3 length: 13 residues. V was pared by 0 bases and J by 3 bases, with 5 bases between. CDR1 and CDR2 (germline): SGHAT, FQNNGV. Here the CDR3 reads CASSLEGYYGYTF. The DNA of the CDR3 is TGTGCCAGCAGCTTAGAAGGGTACTATGGCTACACCTTC.

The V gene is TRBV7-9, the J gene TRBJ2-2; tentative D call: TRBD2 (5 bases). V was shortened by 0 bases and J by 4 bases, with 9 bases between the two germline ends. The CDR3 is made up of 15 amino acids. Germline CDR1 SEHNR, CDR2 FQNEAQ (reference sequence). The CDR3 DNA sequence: TGTGCCAGCAGCTTAGCGGGAGTAGGCACCGGGGAGCTGTTTTTT. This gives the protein CASSLAGVGTGELFF.

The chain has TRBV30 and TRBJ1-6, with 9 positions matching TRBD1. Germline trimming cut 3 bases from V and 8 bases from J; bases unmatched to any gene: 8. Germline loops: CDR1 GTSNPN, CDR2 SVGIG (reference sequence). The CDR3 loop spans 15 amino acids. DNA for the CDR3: TGTGCCTGGAGGGCCGGGACAGGGTACGATTCACCCCTCCACTTT. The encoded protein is CAWRAGTGYDSPLHF.

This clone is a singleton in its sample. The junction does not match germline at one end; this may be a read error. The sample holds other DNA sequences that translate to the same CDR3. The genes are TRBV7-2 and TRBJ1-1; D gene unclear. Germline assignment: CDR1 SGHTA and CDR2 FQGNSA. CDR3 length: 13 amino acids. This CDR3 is CASSSVGNTEAFF. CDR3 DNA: TGTGCCAGCAGCTCGGTGGGGAACACTGAAGCCTTCTTT.

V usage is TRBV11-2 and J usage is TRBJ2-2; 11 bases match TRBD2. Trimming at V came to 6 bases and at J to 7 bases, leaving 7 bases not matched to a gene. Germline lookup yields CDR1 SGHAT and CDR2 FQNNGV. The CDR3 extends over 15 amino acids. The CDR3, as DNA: TGTGCCAGCAGGCCTACTAGCGGGAGAATCGGGGAGCTGTTTTTT. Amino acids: CASRPTSGRIGELFF.

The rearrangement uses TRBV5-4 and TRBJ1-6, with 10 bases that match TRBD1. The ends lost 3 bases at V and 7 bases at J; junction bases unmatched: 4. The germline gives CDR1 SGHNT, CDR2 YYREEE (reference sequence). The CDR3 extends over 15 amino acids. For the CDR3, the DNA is TGTGCCAGCAGCTCCCCGGGACAGGGGAATTCACCCCTCCACTTT. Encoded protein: CASSSPGQGNSPLHF.

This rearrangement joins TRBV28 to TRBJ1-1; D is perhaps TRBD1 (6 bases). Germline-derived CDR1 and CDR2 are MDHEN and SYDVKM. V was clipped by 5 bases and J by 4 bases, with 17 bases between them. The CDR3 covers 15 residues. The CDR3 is CASSGRTVGFTEAFF. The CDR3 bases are TGTGCCAGCAGTGGACGGACAGTGGGTTTCACTGAAGCTTTCTTT.

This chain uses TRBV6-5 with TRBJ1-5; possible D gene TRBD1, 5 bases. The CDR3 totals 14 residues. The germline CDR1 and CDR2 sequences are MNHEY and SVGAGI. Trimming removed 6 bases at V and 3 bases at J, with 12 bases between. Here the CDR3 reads CASSPRQLNQPQHF. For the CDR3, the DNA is TGTGCCAGCAGCCCCAGACAGCTCAATCAGCCCCAGCATTTT.

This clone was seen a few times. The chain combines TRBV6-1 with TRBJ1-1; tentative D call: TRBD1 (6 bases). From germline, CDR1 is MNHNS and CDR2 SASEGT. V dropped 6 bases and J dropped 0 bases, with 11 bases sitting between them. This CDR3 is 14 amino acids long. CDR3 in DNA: TGTGCCAGCAGGGAAAGGGGGGTGAACACTGAAGCTTTCTTT. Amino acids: CASRERGVNTEAFF.

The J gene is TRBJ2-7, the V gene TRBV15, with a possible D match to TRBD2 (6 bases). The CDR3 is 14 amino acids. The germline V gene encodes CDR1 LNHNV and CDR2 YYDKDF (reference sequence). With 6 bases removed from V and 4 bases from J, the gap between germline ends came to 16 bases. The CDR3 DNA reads TGTGCCACCAGTCACCGGGGCGGGACTTACGAGCAGTACTTC. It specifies CATSHRGGTYEQYF.

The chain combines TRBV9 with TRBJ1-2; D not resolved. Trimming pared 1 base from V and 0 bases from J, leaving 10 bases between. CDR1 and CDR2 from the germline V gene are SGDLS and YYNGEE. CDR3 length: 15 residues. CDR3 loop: CASSVNQQTNYGYTF. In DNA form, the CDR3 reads TGTGCCAGCAGCGTAAACCAGCAGACTAACTATGGCTACACCTTC. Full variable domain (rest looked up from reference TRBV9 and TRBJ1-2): DSGVTQTPKHLITATGQRVTLRCSPRSGDLSVYWYQQSLDQGLQFLIQYYNGEERAKGNILERFSAQQFPDLHSELNLSSLELGDSALYFCASSVNQQTNYGYTFGSGTRLTVV.

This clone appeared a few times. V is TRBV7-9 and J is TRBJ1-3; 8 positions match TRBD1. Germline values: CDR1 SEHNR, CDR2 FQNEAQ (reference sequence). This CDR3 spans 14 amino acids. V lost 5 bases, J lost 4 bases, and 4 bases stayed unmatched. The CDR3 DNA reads TGTGCCAGCAGCCGGGACAGGATCGGAAACACCATATATTTT. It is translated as CASSRDRIGNTIYF.

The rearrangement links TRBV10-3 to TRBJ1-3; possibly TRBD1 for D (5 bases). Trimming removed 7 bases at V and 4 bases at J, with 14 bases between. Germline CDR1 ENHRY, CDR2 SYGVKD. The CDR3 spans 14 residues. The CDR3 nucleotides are TGTGCCATCATGTCTGGGGCGCGGGGAAACACCATATATTTT. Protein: CAIMSGARGNTIYF.

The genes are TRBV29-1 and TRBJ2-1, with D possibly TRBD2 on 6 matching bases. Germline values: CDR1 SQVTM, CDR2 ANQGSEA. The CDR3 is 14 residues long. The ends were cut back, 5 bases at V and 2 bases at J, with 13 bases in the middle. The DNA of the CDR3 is TGCAGCGTTTGGGACTTCGTAGCCTACAATGAGCAGTTCTTC. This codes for CSVWDFVAYNEQFF.